This note documents a single T cell receptor beta chain sequence. V gave up 5 bases and J gave up 3 bases, with 14 bases separating them. Germline-derived CDR1 and CDR2 are LNHDA and SQIVND (reference sequence). The CDR3 runs 15 residues. This sample is part of a study of control samples from healthy donors and cancer patients. Clones were read by immunoSEQ multiplex PCR, and TCRdb kept only the in-frame ones, dropping some. The sample has 98,000 or so clones, approximately 81% seen once. The J gene is TRBJ2-4, the V gene TRBV19; D is ambiguous. Material: blood. The TCR originated in a woman in her 30s in good health. CDR3 nucleotide sequence: TGTGCCAGTAGTTACTCGTGGAACCTCAAAAACATTCAGTACTTC. It encodes CASSYSWNLKNIQYF.